The clone carrying this T cell receptor beta chain was recorded many times. TCRdb analysed the 5' RACE reads with MiXCR anew, one entry per CDR3 protein. Of fewer than 95,000 distinct CDR3 sequences listed, around an eighth were seen once; the top ten hold about 25%. This entry comes from a study of T-cell memory formation after mild COVID-19. The CDR3 length is 14 residues. V shed 1 base, J shed 3 bases, and the junction held 3 bases outside the gene matches. The germline V gene has CDR1 SGHVS and CDR2 FQNEAQ. This chain uses TRBV7-8 with TRBJ2-7; 7 nucleotides line up with TRBD2. The sequenced material came from PBMCs or a T cell subset sorted from them (not recorded which). This clonotype originated in an adult woman who had mild COVID-19 (a few samples of this study predate the infection). Cell type and time point are not known. The CDR3 region has the DNA TGTGCCAGCAGCTTAGAGACTAGCATCTACGAGCAGTACTTC. It codes for CASSLETSIYEQYF.